A single sample gave rise to the 30 T cell receptor beta chains below, sequenced in a study of T cells in Graves' hyperthyroidism and ophthalmopathy. RNA transcripts provided the source from which TCR beta CDR3 regions were amplified. During a first-round RT-PCR of the TCR CDR3, the HTBI primer set was used. TCRdb recomputed calls from the multiplex PCR reads with MiXCR, one row per CDR3 protein. This table has hundreds of thousands of distinct CDR3 sequences, roughly a sixth appearing once. Sample: blood. These receptors came from a woman aged 50 to 60 with Graves' hyperthyroidism that later progressed to Graves' ophthalmopathy.

There are a few counts of this clonotype. The CDR3 sequence is CASSKQASSGNTIYF. For the CDR3, the DNA is TGTGCCAGCTCAAAACAGGCGAGCTCTGGAAACACCATATATTTT. The chain joins TRBV18 to TRBJ1-3; maybe TRBD1 (5 bases). This CDR3 spans 15 amino acids. Germline CDR1 is KGHSH and CDR2 is LQKENI. The V end was cut by 5 bases, the J end by 0 bases, with 11 bases between.

This clonotype was counted at least ten times. This chain joins TRBV14 and TRBJ2-5; TRBD1 might be the D (6 bases). Between the trimmed V and J ends, which lost 4 bases and 2 bases, there was a span of 14 bases. Germline V gene data show CDR1 as SGHDN and CDR2 as FVKESK. The CDR3 covers 15 residues. CDR3 loop: CASSPSYQGQETQYF. The CDR3 DNA follows: TGTGCCAGCAGCCCCTCTTATCAGGGGCAAGAGACCCAGTACTTC.

The V gene is TRBV30, the J gene TRBJ1-5; TRBD1 is a possible D gene (6 bases). The V gene lost 2 bases and the J gene lost 6 bases, with 11 bases spanning the gap. CDR3 length: 13 amino acids. CDR1 and CDR2 (germline): GTSNPN, SVGIG (reference sequence). The DNA for the CDR3 is TGTGCCTGGAGTCACGCCAGGGGTCAGCCCCAGCATTTT. Translated: CAWSHARGQPQHF.

This clonotype was seen at least ten times. The V gene is TRBV6-5, the J gene TRBJ1-1; D call uncertain. This CDR3 has 14 amino acids. V lost 7 bases, J lost 1 base, and 13 bases lay in between. Germline values: CDR1 MNHEY, CDR2 SVGAGI. DNA of the CDR3: TGTGCCAGCACCCCTCCTTCGGGGAACACTGAAGCTTTCTTT. As protein: CASTPPSGNTEAFF.

This chain links TRBV5-1 with TRBJ1-4, with a tentative D call TRBD1 (6 bases). The CDR3 spans 17 residues. Germline V lookup: CDR1 SGHRS, CDR2 YFSETQ. Trimming removed 2 bases from V and 0 bases from J, with 14 bases in between. CDR3 bases: TGCGCCAGCAGCTTCGGGACAACCCTTGCAACTAATGAAAAACTGTTTTTT. Amino acids: CASSFGTTLATNEKLFF. Variable domain in full (rest from reference TRBV5-1 and TRBJ1-4): KAGVTQTPRYLIKTRGQQVTLSCSPISGHRSVSWYQQTPGQGLQFLFEYFSETQRNKGNFPGRFSGRQFSNSRSEMNVSTLELGDSALYLCASSFGTTLATNEKLFFGSGTQLSVL.

V is TRBV6-1 and J is TRBJ1-3; D uncertain. This CDR3 comprises 16 residues. The ends were cut back, 4 bases at V and 0 bases at J, with 13 bases in the middle. The germline V gene has CDR1 MNHNS and CDR2 SASEGT. In nucleotides, the CDR3 is TGTGCCAGCAGTGCACAGACGGCGAGCTCTGGAAACACCATATATTTT. Amino acid sequence: CASSAQTASSGNTIYF.

This clonotype was counted ten times or more. At one boundary the junction diverges from the germline segment, which might be a read error. J is TRBJ1-1 and V is TRBV2, with D unresolved. This CDR3 is built from 14 residues. Germline CDR1 and CDR2: SNHLY and FYNNEI. In DNA, the CDR3 is TGTGCCAGCAGGCGGCTACAAATGAACACTGAAGCTTGCTTT. It encodes CASRRLQMNTEACF. The full variable domain, in which reference TRBV2 and TRBJ1-1 provide the parts outside the CDR3, is EPEVTQTPSHQVTQMGQEVILRCVPISNHLYFYWYRQILGQKVEFLVSFYNNEISEKSEIFDDQFSVERPDGSNFTLKIRSTKLEDSAMYFCASRRLQMNTEACFGQGTRLTVV.

At least ten counts were recorded for this clonotype. The CDR3 loop is CASSLDGGRPGELFF. CDR3 sequence (DNA): TGTGCCAGCAGCTTAGATGGGGGGCGCCCCGGGGAGCTGTTTTTT. The chain carries TRBV11-3 and TRBJ2-2; D tentatively reads TRBD1 or TRBD2 (6 bases each). V lost 0 bases, J lost 6 bases, and 11 bases lay in between. Looked up from germline, CDR1 is SGHNT and CDR2 is YENEEA. The CDR3 totals 15 residues.

A few counts support this clonotype. The rearrangement links TRBV5-1 to TRBJ2-3; weak D call: TRBD2 (7 bases). The ends were cut back, 4 bases at V and 5 bases at J, with 17 bases in the middle. The CDR3 is 15 residues long. Germline values: CDR1 SGHRS, CDR2 YFSETQ. The DNA for the CDR3 is TGCGCCAGCAGCGGGGGCCGGGGGGCGGGAGATACGCAGTATTTT. Its translation is CASSGGRGAGDTQYF.

V and J are TRBV6-1 and TRBJ1-4; 7 bases are a match to TRBD1. The CDR3 spans 16 residues. Unmatched junction bases numbered 11, after V lost 6 bases and J lost 4 bases. Germline V gene lookup returns CDR1 MNHNS and CDR2 SASEGT. The CDR3 DNA follows: TGTGCCAGCAGACCCTGGGGCAGGGGGTTTAATGAAAAACTGTTTTTT. This codes for CASRPWGRGFNEKLFF.

This clonotype was picked up a small number of times. V and J are TRBV6-2 or TRBV6-3 and TRBJ2-2; the match to TRBD1 covers 10 bases. The V gene end was trimmed by 6 bases and the J gene end by 5 bases; junction bases not matched to a gene: 6. This CDR3 spans 15 amino acids. Per the germline V gene, CDR1 is MNHEY and CDR2 is SVGEGT. The CDR3 DNA is TGTGCCAGCAGGGGACAGGGGATTTGGACCGGGGAGCTGTTTTTT. This codes for CASRGQGIWTGELFF.

In this sample, this clonotype turned up a few times. V gene TRBV15 combines with J gene TRBJ1-2, with TRBD1 identical over 8 bases. Germline CDR1 LNHNV, CDR2 YYDKDF (reference sequence). The CDR3 is 12 amino acids. Unmatched junction bases numbered 4, after V lost 5 bases and J lost 8 bases. The CDR3 sequence is CATSGQGDGYTF. Written as DNA, the CDR3 is TGTGCCACCAGCGGACAGGGCGACGGCTACACCTTC.

This clonotype was observed a handful of times. CDR3 in amino acids: CAISDPTGNGNQPQHF. The CDR3 coding sequence is TGTGCCATCAGTGACCCGACAGGGAACGGCAATCAGCCCCAGCATTTT. The V call is TRBV10-3, the J call TRBJ1-5, with 7 bases aligning to TRBD1. CDR1 is ENHRY and CDR2 is SYGVKD in the germline V gene. The CDR3 covers 16 residues. V lost 3 bases to trimming and J lost 2 bases; unmatched junction nucleotides: 7.

The chain joins TRBV12-3 or TRBV12-4 to TRBJ2-1, with TRBD2 identical over 8 bases. The CDR3 has 15 amino acids. The junction had 8 bases not matched to a gene; V was cut back by 2 bases and J by 8 bases. CDR3 sequence reads: CASSLQAGVVDEQFF. The CDR3 nucleotides are TGTGCCAGCAGTTTACAAGCGGGGGTAGTAGATGAGCAGTTCTTC.

This clonotype was seen only a few times. Sequence at one end of the junction differs from germline and may be a read error. This rearrangement joins TRBV7-7 to TRBJ2-7, with D maybe TRBD2 (7 bases). Looked up from germline, CDR1 is SSHAT and CDR2 is FNYEAQ (reference sequence). CDR3 size: 14 residues. CDR3 sequence reads: CASSPSGRGGEQYF. The CDR3 nucleotides are TGTGCTAGCAGCCCCTCGGGCAGGGGAGGGGAGCAGTACTTC. Combining the CDR3 with reference TRBV7-7 and TRBJ2-7 gives the whole variable domain GAGVSQSPRYKVTKRGQDVTLRCDPISSHATLYWYQQALGQGPEFLTYFNYEAQPDKSGLPSDRFSAERPEGSISTLTIQRTEQRDSAMYRCASSPSGRGGEQYFGPGTRLTVT.

This clonotype has more than one count but fewer than ten. The rearrangement joins TRBV6-1 to TRBJ1-6; possible D gene TRBD1, 6 bases. The germline V gene encodes CDR1 MNHNS and CDR2 SASEGT. V lost 3 bases and J 0 bases, leaving 12 bases between the germline ends. The CDR3 extends over 17 amino acids. Here the CDR3 reads CASSEQGPSSYNSPLHF. The CDR3 nucleotides are TGTGCCAGCAGTGAGCAGGGGCCCAGCTCCTATAATTCACCCCTCCACTTT.

The chain joins TRBV27 to TRBJ2-2; TRBD1 agrees at 9 bases. Germline V lookup: CDR1 MNHEY, CDR2 SMNVEV (reference sequence). V was clipped by 7 bases and J by 3 bases; unmatched bases: 6. CDR3 length: 15 amino acids. CDR3 nucleotides: TGTGCCAGCAAACCCGGGACAGGGCACACCGGGGAGCTGTTTTTT. It yields the protein CASKPGTGHTGELFF.

The chain has TRBV3-1 and TRBJ2-7; 9 bases fit TRBD2. Germline CDR1 LGHDT, CDR2 YNNKEL (reference sequence). The CDR3 totals 16 residues. V shed 1 base and J 6 bases; nucleotides not matched to a gene: 10. The CDR3 DNA sequence: TGTGCCAGCAGCCAAGGGGGTCCGCGGGGGGGCCTCGAGCAGTACTTC. This gives the protein CASSQGGPRGGLEQYF.

The gene calls are TRBV2 and TRBJ1-2; no reliable D call. The CDR3 consists of 13 residues. Germline V gene sequence: CDR1 SNHLY, CDR2 FYNNEI. With 6 bases removed from V and 4 bases from J, the gap between germline ends came to 12 bases. The CDR3 region is CASRPDGIYGYTF. CDR3 nucleotides: TGTGCCAGCAGGCCGGACGGAATCTATGGCTACACCTTC.

This clonotype was found many times. The rearrangement joins TRBV9 to TRBJ2-3, with TRBD2 as a possible D gene (7 bases). Germline CDR1 reads SGDLS; CDR2 reads YYNGEE. Trimming stripped 1 base from V and 7 bases from J, with 16 bases between. The CDR3 consists of 15 residues. The CDR3 spells CASSVSLRGPYTQYF. The CDR3 region has the DNA TGTGCCAGCAGCGTAAGTTTGCGGGGGCCTTATACGCAGTATTTT.

The chain carries TRBV3-1 and TRBJ2-7; TRBD1 aligns across 8 bases. The CDR3 loop spans 14 amino acids. Germline V CDR1 and CDR2: LGHDT, YNNKEL (reference sequence). Trimming at V came to 4 bases and at J to 3 bases, leaving 5 bases not matched to a gene. Here the CDR3 reads CASSPTGADYEQYF. As DNA, the CDR3 is TGTGCCAGCAGCCCGACAGGGGCGGACTACGAGCAGTACTTC.

This clonotype appeared many times. This chain uses TRBV2 with TRBJ1-5; no reliable D call. Germline CDR1 and CDR2: SNHLY and FYNNEI. Trimming cost V 1 base and J 0 bases, with 10 bases left between them. The CDR3 covers 16 residues. CDR3 nucleotide sequence: TGTGCCAGCAGTGAAGAGGGCAGCAATAGCAATCAGCCCCAGCATTTT. The encoded protein is CASSEEGSNSNQPQHF. The whole variable domain, remainder taken from reference TRBV2 and TRBJ1-5, is EPEVTQTPSHQVTQMGQEVILRCVPISNHLYFYWYRQILGQKVEFLVSFYNNEISEKSEIFDDQFSVERPDGSNFTLKIRSTKLEDSAMYFCASSEEGSNSNQPQHFGDGTRLSIL.

In this sample, this clonotype turned up many times. CDR3 DNA: TGTGCCAGCAGTTCGCCAGGGGCTATGAACACTGAAGCTTTCTTT. Translating gives CASSSPGAMNTEAFF. The chain recombines TRBV6-1 with TRBJ1-1, with a possible D match to TRBD1 (6 bases). The V end lost 5 bases, the J end lost 0 bases, and 13 bases lay between the germline ends. The germline CDR1 and CDR2 sequences are MNHNS and SASEGT. This CDR3 has 15 residues.

The rearrangement uses TRBV20-1 and TRBJ1-6, with 10 bases that match TRBD1. The CDR3 sequence is 13 residues long. The germline V gene has CDR1 DFQATT and CDR2 SNEGSKA (reference sequence). As DNA, the CDR3 is TGCAGCGGCCGGGGACAGGGGAACTCACCCCTCCACTTT. Protein: CSGRGQGNSPLHF.

This clonotype was detected a few times. The chain carries TRBV13 and TRBJ1-6; D gene ambiguous. Germline values: CDR1 PRHDT, CDR2 FYEKMQ (reference sequence). Trimming shortened V by 5 bases and J by 5 bases, and 19 bases separated the two germline ends. The length of the CDR3 is 17 residues. The CDR3 coding sequence is TGTGCCAGCAGCAGTAGCCTCCCACGGGAGGATAATTCACCCCTCCACTTT. As protein: CASSSSLPREDNSPLHF.

This rearrangement joins TRBV12-3 or TRBV12-4 to TRBJ2-2, with TRBD2 matching 9 bases. J lost 1 base, V lost 10 bases, and 4 bases had no gene match. CDR3 size: 14 residues. CDR3 sequence: CAITRGGNTGELFF. In DNA, the CDR3 is TGTGCCATTACGCGGGGGGGGAACACCGGGGAGCTGTTTTTT.

Ten or more counts support this clonotype. This sequence joins TRBV3-1 and TRBJ1-6; 8 nucleotides align to TRBD1. CDR3 size: 14 residues. V lost 3 bases and J lost 9; bases outside the gene matches: 4. CDR1 and CDR2 from the germline V gene are LGHDT and YNNKEL (reference sequence). CDR3 in amino acids: CASSQTGESSPLHF. The DNA of the CDR3 is TGTGCCAGCAGCCAGACAGGGGAGAGTTCACCCCTCCACTTT.

This clonotype came up many times. The rearrangement uses TRBV5-1 and TRBJ2-1; 8 positions match TRBD2. The CDR3 length is 18 residues. J lost 10 bases, V lost 4 bases, and 22 bases had no gene match. CDR1 and CDR2 (germline): SGHRS, YFSETQ. The CDR3 region is CASSLEMAGGPGFLEQFF. The DNA for the CDR3 is TGCGCCAGCAGCCTAGAGATGGCGGGGGGCCCCGGCTTTCTGGAGCAGTTCTTC.

This clonotype appeared many times. The CDR3 DNA is TGTGCCAGCAGTGGTCTCAGGGGGAACACTGAAGCTTTCTTT. As protein: CASSGLRGNTEAFF. V usage is TRBV6-1 and J usage is TRBJ1-1; maybe TRBD1 (6 bases). Germline-derived CDR1 and CDR2 are MNHNS and SASEGT. The CDR3 totals 14 residues. Between the trimmed V and J ends, which lost 4 bases and 1 base, there was a span of 10 bases.

This clonotype was counted at least ten times. The chain has TRBV2 and TRBJ1-2; D may be TRBD1 (6 bases). The CDR3 loop spans 14 amino acids. Per germline, CDR1 SNHLY and CDR2 FYNNEI. Trimming took 8 bases from V and 3 from J, leaving 16 bases between them. The CDR3 is CASQDSYAHYGYTF. The CDR3 DNA sequence: TGTGCCAGCCAGGACAGCTATGCCCACTATGGCTACACCTTC. The full variable domain, in which reference TRBV2 and TRBJ1-2 provide the parts outside the CDR3, is EPEVTQTPSHQVTQMGQEVILRCVPISNHLYFYWYRQILGQKVEFLVSFYNNEISEKSEIFDDQFSVERPDGSNFTLKIRSTKLEDSAMYFCASQDSYAHYGYTFGSGTRLTVV.